A selection of T cell receptor beta chains follows, all from one sample in a study of cytomegalovirus exposure and HLA in healthy donors. Clones were read by immunoSEQ multiplex PCR, and TCRdb kept only the in-frame ones, dropping some. The listing records 120,000 to 150,000 clones. The material sequenced was PBMCs. These receptors were obtained from a woman aged 45 to 65 in good health and CMV-seronegative. The CDR3 runs from the conserved cysteine through the conserved F or W. A D gene is named only where the DNA matches it firmly.

v_gene	j_gene	d_gene	CDR3nt	CDR3aa
TRBV25-1	TRBJ1-6	TRBD1	TGTGCCAGCAGAGAAGGACAGGGGAATTCACCCCTCCACTTT	CASREGQGNSPLHF
TRBV29-1	TRBJ1-3	NA	TGCAGCGTTGGAGGGTTTGAGGGTGGTGGAAACACCATATATTTT	CSVGGFEGGGNTIYF
TRBV6-5	TRBJ2-4	TRBD1	TGTGCCAGCAGCTCCGACAGGGTGGGCAACATTCAGTACTTC	CASSSDRVGNIQYF
TRBV30	TRBJ2-5	NA	TGTGCCTGGAATAATAGGGGCCCAGGGGAGACCCAGTACTTC	CAWNNRGPGETQYF
TRBV7-3	TRBJ1-1	NA	TGTGCCAGCAGCCGAACAGGACGGAACACTGAAGCTTTCTTT	CASSRTGRNTEAFF
TRBV15	TRBJ1-5	NA	TGTGCCACCAGCAGAGATAGGGGACAAGAGCAGCCCCAGCATTTT	CATSRDRGQEQPQHF
TRBV28	TRBJ1-6	NA	TGTGCCAGCAGGATAGCTTCGGGGGTAGCGAATTCACCCCTCCACTTT	CASRIASGVANSPLHF
TRBV5-1	TRBJ1-1	TRBD1	TGCGCCAGCAGCTCGCAGGGGGCTCGCACTGAAGCTTTCTTT	CASSSQGARTEAFF
TRBV30	TRBJ2-2	NA	TGTGCCCGAGGAATGGGACTCGCGGGGACCGGGGAGCTGTTTTTT	CARGMGLAGTGELFF
TRBV7-2	TRBJ2-7	NA	TGTGCCAGCAGCTGGCAACCGGGACTGTACGAGCAGTACTTC	CASSWQPGLYEQYF
TRBV11-2	TRBJ2-5	NA	TGTGCCAGCAGCGACCTAGCGGAGACCCAGTACTTC	CASSDLAETQYF
TRBV18	TRBJ2-7	TRBD1	TGTGCCAGCTCACCACCCGGGACAGGGACCTACGAGCAGTACTTC	CASSPPGTGTYEQYF
TRBV7-6	TRBJ1-3	NA	TGTGCCAGCAGCTCGCGACGGGGGGCTGGAAACACCATATATTTT	CASSSRRGAGNTIYF